What follows are 10 T cell receptor beta chains derived from one specimen sequenced in a study of T cell changes during pregnancy in multiple sclerosis. The table came from immunoSEQ multiplex PCR; TCRdb's copy has only in-frame clones and leaves some out. The data contain 45,000 to 55,000 clones, 80% to 95% of them singletons. Here the sequenced sample was peripheral blood, taken after pregnancy. Receptors were obtained from a female donor with multiple sclerosis, enrolled in a pregnancy study.

The J gene is TRBJ1-4, the V gene TRBV9; maybe TRBD1 (5 bases). Germline V gene data show CDR1 as SGDLS and CDR2 as YYNGEE. The CDR3 has 17 amino acids. V dropped 1 base and J dropped 8 bases, with 21 bases sitting between them. CDR3 region: CASSVRPEGRAREKLFF. CDR3 in DNA: TGTGCCAGCAGCGTAAGACCGGAGGGGAGGGCTAGGGAAAAACTGTTTTTT.

This chain connects TRBV7-8 to TRBJ1-1, with 9 positions matching TRBD1. The germline CDR1 and CDR2 sequences are SGHVS and FQNEAQ. CDR3 length: 14 amino acids. V gave up 5 bases and J gave up 10 bases; unmatched junction bases: 11. CDR3 sequence (DNA): TGTGCCAGCAGCCAACCTTCGGACAGGGGAGGAGCTTTCTTT. The encoded protein is CASSQPSDRGGAFF.

The V gene is TRBV4-1, the J gene TRBJ2-7; D perhaps matches TRBD1 (6 bases). The germline V gene encodes CDR1 MGHRA and CDR2 YSYEKL. CDR3 length: 15 residues. V shed 3 bases and J shed 3 bases, with 15 bases lying between them. In nucleotides, the CDR3 is TGCGCCAGCAGCCACGGTCGGGGCAGGGGCTACGAGCAGTACTTC. Its translation is CASSHGRGRGYEQYF.

V is TRBV9 and J is TRBJ1-1; 10 positions match TRBD1. V was clipped by 10 bases and J by 1 base; unmatched bases: 4. The CDR3 loop spans 13 amino acids. The germline V gene has CDR1 SGDLS and CDR2 YYNGEE. Written as DNA, the CDR3 is TGTGCCGGGGGACAGGGGCCGAACACTGAAGCTTTCTTT. Translating gives CAGGQGPNTEAFF.

This chain uses TRBV2 with TRBJ1-2; 7 bases are a match to TRBD1. CDR1 SNHLY and CDR2 FYNNEI come from the germline V gene. Germline trimming cut 3 bases from V and 8 bases from J; bases unmatched to any gene: 15. This CDR3 has 16 amino acids. CDR3 protein: CASSDDSPQGSEGYTF. Here the CDR3 DNA reads TGTGCCAGCAGTGATGATTCACCACAGGGGAGTGAGGGCTACACCTTC.

The chain couples TRBV7-9 to TRBJ2-5, with 7 bases that match TRBD2. Germline CDR1 is SEHNR and CDR2 is FQNEAQ (reference sequence). After removal of 2 bases from V and 7 bases from J, the junction contained 4 bases not matched to a gene. This CDR3 is 13 amino acids long. CDR3 bases: TGTGCCAGCAGCTTACGGGGGGAGGGGACCCAGTACTTC. Amino acids: CASSLRGEGTQYF.

V is TRBV10-3 and J is TRBJ1-2, with D possibly being TRBD1 (5 bases). Germline CDR1 is ENHRY and CDR2 is SYGVKD. V was shortened by 11 bases and J by 3 bases, with 13 bases between the two germline ends. This CDR3 has 12 amino acids. The CDR3 DNA sequence: TGTGCCGTCCGGGGGGACGACTATGGCTACACCTTC. Its translation: CAVRGDDYGYTF.

This clone was found a few times. This sequence joins TRBV7-9 and TRBJ2-1, with a possible D match to TRBD1 (6 bases). Trimming took 5 bases from V and 7 from J, leaving 9 bases between them. The length of the CDR3 is 12 residues. Germline CDR1 reads SEHNR; CDR2 reads FQNEAQ (reference sequence). CDR3 bases: TGTGCCAGCAGCCGGACAGATAATGAGCAGTTCTTC. Translating it yields CASSRTDNEQFF.

This chain joins TRBV6-5 and TRBJ1-3; D perhaps matches TRBD1 (6 bases). Germline assignment: CDR1 MNHEY and CDR2 SVGAGI. Trimming pared 2 bases from V and 6 bases from J, leaving 11 bases between. The CDR3 contains 14 residues. The CDR3 DNA sequence: TGTGCCAGCAGTTACAACAGGGAGACAAACACCATATATTTT. Protein: CASSYNRETNTIYF.

This clone was counted once. The gene calls are TRBV7-3 and TRBJ2-4, with 12 positions matching TRBD2. Germline CDR1 and CDR2: SGHTA and FQGTGA. CDR3 length equals 15 residues. V shed 4 bases, J shed 8 bases, and the junction held 6 bases outside the gene matches. The CDR3 nucleotides are TGTGCCAGCAGCTCTCGGACTAGCGGGGACGACATTCAGTACTTC. Protein sequence: CASSSRTSGDDIQYF.